These 22 T cell receptor beta chains were sequenced from one sample in a study of low-dose radiotherapy and immunotherapy resistance in tumors. Gene-specific TRAV and TRBV primers were used for first-strand cDNA, covering alpha and beta chains. Over about 18 PCR cycles, TCRs were amplified from a constant-region primer and V-primer adapter. TCRdb reprocessed the reads with MiXCR, giving one entry per CDR3 protein. The sample yields about 6,400 distinct CDR3 sequences, over 55% seen once. Receptors were obtained from a human donor with advanced metastatic prostate, ovarian, gallbladder or colorectal cancer (not recorded which). This table probably holds off-target reads from a library built for another chain.

J is TRBJ2-3 and V is TRBV6-9, with TRBD1 matching over 9 bases. This CDR3 has 12 amino acids. The ends lost 11 bases at V and 1 base at J; junction bases unmatched: 1. Germline loops: CDR1 MNHGY, CDR2 SVAAGI. The CDR3 coding sequence is TGTGCCGGGGACAGGGGCACAGATACGCAGTATTTT. Translated, it gives CAGDRGTDTQYF.

V usage is TRBV9 and J usage is TRBJ2-1; D possibly corresponds to TRBD2 (6 bases). Germline CDR1 and CDR2: SGDLS and YYNGEE. This CDR3 comprises 15 residues. Trimming took 3 bases from V and 5 from J, leaving 15 bases between them. CDR3 in amino acids: CASSANSGSNNEQFF. CDR3 nucleotide sequence: TGTGCCAGCAGCGCCAATAGCGGTTCAAACAATGAGCAGTTCTTC.

The CDR3 loop is CARSTPTGTGDLNTEAFF. For the CDR3, the DNA is TGTGCCAGAAGCACTCCGACCGGGACAGGGGATTTGAACACTGAAGCTTTCTTT. The gene calls are TRBV5-3 and TRBJ1-1, with 10 bases matching TRBD1. TRBV5-3 is recorded as an ORF, its role being uncertain. J was trimmed by 0 bases and V by 4 bases; bases with no gene match: 12. This CDR3 has 18 amino acids.

This clonotype was counted a few times. V is TRBV29-1 and J is TRBJ2-1; no definite D call. The CDR3 extends over 14 amino acids. CDR1 SQVTM and CDR2 ANQGSEA come from the germline V gene. Trimming took 6 bases from V and 0 from J, leaving 12 bases between them. The DNA of the CDR3 is TGCAGCGTCCCTTGGGGTAGCTCCTACAATGAGCAGTTCTTC. Amino acids: CSVPWGSSYNEQFF.

The chain employs TRBV11-2 and TRBJ2-7; D might be TRBD1 (5 bases). Per the germline V gene, CDR1 is SGHAT and CDR2 is FQNNGV. The germline V and J ends were trimmed by 4 bases and 8 bases, with 24 bases remaining between them. The CDR3 is made up of 16 amino acids. The CDR3, as DNA: TGTGCCAGCAGCTCCCTTGGCGGCAGGGATGCCTATCAGCAGTACTTC. Translation: CASSSLGGRDAYQQYF.

V is TRBV11-2 and J is TRBJ2-2, with 11 bases fitting TRBD1. After removal of 5 bases from V and 10 bases from J, the junction contained 12 bases not matched to a gene. CDR3 length equals 16 residues. Germline CDR1 and CDR2: SGHAT and FQNNGV. As DNA, the CDR3 is TGTGCCAGCAGCAGCTTGGGACAGGGGGAAGTTGTGGAGCTGTTTTTT. Translated, it gives CASSSLGQGEVVELFF. The whole variable domain, filled in from reference TRBV11-2 and TRBJ2-2, reads EAGVAQSPRYKIIEKRQSVAFWCNPISGHATLYWYQQILGQGPKLLIQFQNNGVVDDSQLPKDRFSAERLKGVDSTLKIQPAKLEDSAVYLCASSSLGQGEVVELFFGEGSRLTVL.

This chain connects TRBV23-1 to TRBJ2-2; D ambiguous. TRBV23-1 falls under the ORF class, with uncertain function. V gave up 2 bases and J gave up 0 bases, with 10 bases separating them. The CDR3 has 16 residues. Written as DNA, the CDR3 is TGCGCCAGCAGTCAAGACGACGGCGCGAACACCGGGGAGCTGTTTTTT. Its translation is CASSQDDGANTGELFF.

This clonotype was detected a few times. The chain is built from TRBV20-1 and TRBJ2-6, with TRBD1 matching 8 bases. CDR1 and CDR2 (germline): DFQATT, SNEGSKA (reference sequence). The CDR3 consists of 16 residues. J gave up 1 base and V 1 base, and 3 bases lay outside the gene matches. In DNA, the CDR3 is TGCAGTGCTAGAGCAGGGGGCGCATCTGGGGCCAACGTCCTGACTTTC. It is translated as CSARAGGASGANVLTF.

This clonotype is categorized as large. The V gene is TRBV20-1, the J gene TRBJ2-1, with D unclear. The V gene lost 0 bases and the J gene lost 0 bases, with 12 bases spanning the gap. The CDR3 sequence is 16 residues long. Germline V gene data show CDR1 as DFQATT and CDR2 as SNEGSKA (reference sequence). The CDR3 here is CSARDHGMISYNEQFF. The CDR3 region has the DNA TGCAGTGCTAGAGATCATGGGATGATCTCCTACAATGAGCAGTTCTTC.

This chain links TRBV20-1 with TRBJ1-1; D possibly corresponds to TRBD1 (5 bases). The V end lost 1 base, the J end lost 10 bases, and 10 bases lay between the germline ends. Per germline, CDR1 DFQATT and CDR2 SNEGSKA (reference sequence). This CDR3 is 11 amino acids long. The CDR3 spells CSARVGDVAFF. The CDR3 nucleotides are TGCAGTGCTAGAGTAGGGGATGTAGCTTTCTTT.

The chain is built from TRBV30 and TRBJ2-6; 7 nucleotides align to TRBD2. Trimming at V came to 8 bases and at J to 0 bases, leaving 13 bases not matched to a gene. Germline CDR1 reads GTSNPN; CDR2 reads SVGIG (reference sequence). This CDR3 comprises 17 residues. The CDR3 spells CARGVQRMPSGANVLTF. The CDR3 DNA follows: TGTGCCCGGGGGGTTCAGAGAATGCCCTCTGGGGCCAACGTCCTGACTTTC.

The chain employs TRBV15 and TRBJ1-6; 9 nucleotides align to TRBD1. This CDR3 is built from 16 residues. Germline V CDR1 and CDR2: LNHNV, YYDKDF (reference sequence). The ends lost 3 bases at V and 9 bases at J; junction bases unmatched: 9. The CDR3 sequence is CATSRASGTGFSPLHF. The CDR3 DNA sequence: TGTGCCACCAGCAGGGCTTCCGGGACAGGGTTTTCACCCCTCCACTTT.

This chain joins TRBV6-5 and TRBJ1-4; D possibly corresponds to TRBD1 (6 bases). Germline loops: CDR1 MNHEY, CDR2 SVGAGI. The CDR3 sequence is 15 residues long. V was cut by 0 bases and J by 7 bases, with 12 bases left in between. The CDR3 sequence: CASSYSGAAGEKLFF. The CDR3 region has the DNA TGTGCCAGCAGTTACTCGGGGGCGGCCGGTGAAAAACTGTTTTTT.

CDR3 in amino acids: CASSLLSGGATDTQYF. The CDR3 nucleotides are TGTGCCAGCAGCCTACTCAGCGGGGGAGCCACAGATACGCAGTATTTT. J is TRBJ2-3 and V is TRBV7-8; 8 bases align to TRBD2. Germline assignment: CDR1 SGHVS and CDR2 FQNEAQ. After removal of 5 bases from V and 2 bases from J, the junction contained 9 bases not matched to a gene. The CDR3 spans 16 residues.

The chain joins TRBV2 to TRBJ2-3; 10 positions agree with TRBD2. From germline, CDR1 is SNHLY and CDR2 FYNNEI. The CDR3 contains 15 residues. Losses at the gene ends were 7 bases for V and 1 base for J; bases not matched to a gene: 5. The CDR3 here is CASKLLAGGTDTQYF. CDR3 in DNA: TGTGCCAGCAAACTTCTAGCGGGGGGCACAGATACGCAGTATTTT.

The chain links TRBV29-1 to TRBJ2-7; a possible D gene is TRBD1 (6 bases). The ends were cut back, 4 bases at V and 1 base at J, with 14 bases in the middle. The CDR3 contains 14 residues. Per the germline V gene, CDR1 is SQVTM and CDR2 is ANQGSEA. The CDR3: CSVVYGQLSYEQYF. DNA of the CDR3: TGCAGCGTTGTCTACGGACAGCTTTCCTACGAGCAGTACTTC.

The genes are TRBV3-1 and TRBJ2-2; 8 bases are a match to TRBD1. Germline V lookup: CDR1 LGHDT, CDR2 YNNKEL (reference sequence). After removal of 4 bases from V and 7 bases from J, the junction contained 8 bases not matched to a gene. This CDR3 is 15 amino acids long. CDR3 DNA: TGTGCCAGCAGCCCCCCGCAGGGGGCAATCGGGGAGCTGTTTTTT. Translating gives CASSPPQGAIGELFF.

The V call is TRBV28, the J call TRBJ2-5; TRBD2 is a possible D gene (5 bases). Germline V gene sequence: CDR1 MDHEN, CDR2 SYDVKM. This CDR3 is 14 amino acids long. The V end was cut by 7 bases, the J end by 0 bases, with 12 bases between. CDR3: CASTSRGYQETQYF. For the CDR3, the DNA is TGTGCCAGCACGTCCCGGGGTTACCAAGAGACCCAGTACTTC.

The rearrangement links TRBV14 to TRBJ2-3; D is unresolved. Germline lookup yields CDR1 SGHDN and CDR2 FVKESK. V was trimmed by 4 bases and J by 5 bases, leaving 4 bases between them. The CDR3 is 11 residues long. The CDR3 DNA sequence: TGTGCCAGCAGCCTAGGAGATACGCAGTATTTT. Protein: CASSLGDTQYF.

The chain uses TRBV11-2 and TRBJ1-1; TRBD1 agrees at 7 bases. The CDR3 totals 14 residues. V trimming: 6 bases; J trimming: 1 base; junction bases outside the gene matches: 5. CDR1 is SGHAT, CDR2 FQNNGV, per germline. This CDR3 is CASSPRGRNTEAFF. The CDR3 DNA reads TGTGCCAGCAGTCCTAGGGGGCGGAACACTGAAGCTTTCTTT. Complete variable domain (other parts from reference TRBV11-2 and TRBJ1-1): EAGVAQSPRYKIIEKRQSVAFWCNPISGHATLYWYQQILGQGPKLLIQFQNNGVVDDSQLPKDRFSAERLKGVDSTLKIQPAKLEDSAVYLCASSPRGRNTEAFFGQGTRLTVV.

The CDR3 region is CSAPQREPPYNEQFF. The CDR3 DNA is TGCAGTGCCCCTCAGCGGGAGCCCCCCTACAATGAGCAGTTCTTC. V is TRBV20-1 and J is TRBJ2-1, with 8 bases aligning to TRBD2. The CDR3 is 15 amino acids. In germline, CDR1 is DFQATT, CDR2 SNEGSKA (reference sequence). The junction had 9 bases not matched to a gene; V was cut back by 6 bases and J by 2 bases.

The rearrangement joins TRBV20-1 to TRBJ2-3; TRBD2 agrees at 12 bases. With V trimmed by 5 bases and J by 4 bases, 7 bases remained unmatched. Germline V gene data show CDR1 as DFQATT and CDR2 as SNEGSKA (reference sequence). The CDR3 extends over 15 amino acids. This chain's CDR3 is CSALRLAGASDTQYF. The CDR3 nucleotides read TGCAGTGCTCTCCGACTAGCGGGGGCCTCAGATACGCAGTATTTT.